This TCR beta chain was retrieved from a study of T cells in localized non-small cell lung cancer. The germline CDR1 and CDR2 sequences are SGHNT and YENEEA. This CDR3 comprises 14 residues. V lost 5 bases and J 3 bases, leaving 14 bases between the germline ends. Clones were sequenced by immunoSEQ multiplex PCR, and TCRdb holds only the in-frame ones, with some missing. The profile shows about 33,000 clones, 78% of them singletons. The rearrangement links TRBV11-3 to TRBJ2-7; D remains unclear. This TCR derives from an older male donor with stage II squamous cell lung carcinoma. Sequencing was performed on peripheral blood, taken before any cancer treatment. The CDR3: CASSPSRGSYEQYF. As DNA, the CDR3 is TGTGCCAGCAGCCCTTCACGTGGTAGCTACGAGCAGTACTTC.